The source of this TCR beta chain is a study of Ad26.COV2.S vaccination and SARS-CoV-2 variants. General study results and limits: Comparability of non-spike TCR breadth was observed across vaccine and placebo recipients.

About this clone itself: What it binds is unknown.

The treatment: around 19 received Ad26.COV2.S at low or high dose, single or two shots; 5 received placebo; per-sample allocation not given. Sampling was performed 63 days after the first vaccine or placebo injection. The CDR3 is 16 amino acids. Germline V lookup: CDR1 SGHTA, CDR2 FQGNSA. V lost 5 bases and J 1 base, leaving 17 bases between the germline ends. The table came from immunoSEQ multiplex PCR; TCRdb's copy has only in-frame clones and leaves some out. The sample carries roughly 350,000 clones, around 89% recorded once. The chain links TRBV7-2 to TRBJ1-1; tentative D call: TRBD1 (5 bases). The clonotype originates from a person aged 18-65 years who received the Ad26.COV2.S COVID-19 vaccine or a placebo. The specimen was peripheral blood, collected in a trial of Ad26.COV2.S vaccine versus placebo. CDR3 bases: TGTGCCAGCAGCCAGTCGAAGGGGTGGAGGAACACTGAAGCTTTCTTT. Its protein product is CASSQSKGWRNTEAFF.